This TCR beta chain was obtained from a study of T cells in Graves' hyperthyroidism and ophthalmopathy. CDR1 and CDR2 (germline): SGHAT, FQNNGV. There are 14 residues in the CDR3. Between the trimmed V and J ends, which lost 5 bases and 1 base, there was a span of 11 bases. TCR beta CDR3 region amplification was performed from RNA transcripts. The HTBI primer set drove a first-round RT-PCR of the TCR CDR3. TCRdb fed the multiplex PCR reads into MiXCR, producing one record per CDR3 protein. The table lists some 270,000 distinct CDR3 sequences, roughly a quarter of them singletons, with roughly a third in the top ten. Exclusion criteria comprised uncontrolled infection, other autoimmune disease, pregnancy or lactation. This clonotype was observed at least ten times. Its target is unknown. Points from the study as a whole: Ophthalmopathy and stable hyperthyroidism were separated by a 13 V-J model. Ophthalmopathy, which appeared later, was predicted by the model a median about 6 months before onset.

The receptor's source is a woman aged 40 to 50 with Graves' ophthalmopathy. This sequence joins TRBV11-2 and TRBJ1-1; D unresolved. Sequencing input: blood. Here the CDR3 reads CASSQMAGNTEAFF. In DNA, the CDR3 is TGTGCCAGCAGCCAGATGGCGGGGAACACTGAAGCTTTCTTT.